These T cell receptor beta chains were read from a single sample in a study of blood T cell repertoires in COVID-19. TCRdb's table, derived via immunoSEQ multiplex PCR, lists solely in-frame clones and lacks some. This table holds 400,000 to 450,000 clones, 70% to 90% found once. The specimen was peripheral blood. The receptors derive from a man younger than 35 with COVID-19, enrolled during active disease. Each CDR3 is given with its conserved first and last residue. Fields, in order: CDR3 protein, CDR3 DNA, J gene, V gene, CDR3 length, D gene, clone size. A D gene is named only where the DNA matches it firmly. Rows may omit the clone size; those that give it use once, few, many or a size class.

CASSHRDRSGELFF	TGTGCCAGCAGTCACAGGGATCGGTCCGGGGAGCTGTTTTTT	TRBJ2-2	TRBV6-4	14	-	-
CASSLAQGSADTQYF	TGTGCCAGCAGCTTAGCGCAGGGGAGCGCAGATACGCAGTATTTT	TRBJ2-3	TRBV7-9	15	-	-
CASSFPGVEQPQHF	TGTGCCAGCAGCTTTCCGGGGGTCGAGCAGCCCCAGCATTTT	TRBJ1-5	TRBV7-8	14	-	-
CASSSGQGTTDTQYF	TGTGCCAGCAGCTCGGGACAGGGAACGACAGATACGCAGTATTTT	TRBJ2-3	TRBV7-9	15	TRBD1	-
CASSQDGLADYEQYF	TGTGCCAGCAGCCAAGATGGGCTAGCGGACTACGAGCAGTACTTC	TRBJ2-7	TRBV4-2	15	TRBD2	-
CASSITGGADEQFF	TGTGCCAGTAGTATTACCGGGGGGGCCGATGAGCAGTTCTTC	TRBJ2-1	TRBV19	14	TRBD2	once
CAISGEGAGNTIYF	TGTGCCATCAGTGGGGAAGGGGCTGGAAACACCATATATTTT	TRBJ1-3	TRBV10-3	14	-	-
CASSLGLAGDHEQFF	TGCGCCAGCAGCTTGGGACTAGCGGGGGACCATGAGCAGTTCTTC	TRBJ2-1	TRBV5-1	15	TRBD2	-
CASSQDPWGVYEQYF	TGCGCCAGCAGCCAAGATCCCTGGGGAGTTTACGAGCAGTACTTC	TRBJ2-7	TRBV4-1	15	-	-
CASSFTGSYEQYF	TGTGCCAGCAGCTTTACAGGGTCCTACGAGCAGTACTTC	TRBJ2-7	TRBV11-2	13	-	-
CASSEARAVTYEQYF	TGTGCCAGCAGTGAAGCGCGGGCGGTAACCTACGAGCAGTACTTC	TRBJ2-7	TRBV6-1	15	-	-
CSASQGARDQPQHF	TGCAGTGCTAGTCAGGGGGCCAGAGATCAGCCCCAGCATTTT	TRBJ1-5	TRBV20-1	14	TRBD1	-
CASLKSGTEFYEQYF	TGTGCCAGCCTAAAGAGTGGGACAGAATTCTACGAGCAGTACTTC	TRBJ2-7	TRBV2	15	TRBD1	-
CATSSYGGGRTEAFF	TGTGCCACCAGCAGTTATGGGGGAGGGAGGACTGAAGCTTTCTTT	TRBJ1-1	TRBV15	15	-	-
CANRTSGGAEEFF	TGTGCCAACCGGACTAGCGGGGGAGCCGAGGAGTTCTTC	TRBJ2-1	TRBV19	13	TRBD2	-
CASSSPGGGNTEAFF	TGTGCCAGCAGCTCGCCCGGGGGGGGGAACACTGAAGCTTTCTTT	TRBJ1-1	TRBV7-8	15	-	-